The 6 T cell receptor beta chains below were found in one sample sequenced in a study of somatic mutations in cytotoxic T cells in rheumatoid arthritis. Libraries were prepared by immunoSEQ multiplex PCR; TCRdb keeps only in-frame clonotypes and omits some of them. The sample consists of fewer than 6,500 clones, 70% to 85% of them appearing once. The specimen was CD8+ T cells sorted from blood. These receptors originate from an adult with rheumatoid arthritis.

The V gene is TRBV5-1, the J gene TRBJ2-5, with 14 nucleotides matching TRBD2. The junction had 6 bases not matched to a gene; V was cut back by 1 base and J by 1 base. This CDR3 is built from 18 residues. Germline V CDR1 and CDR2: SGHRS, YFSETQ. The CDR3 bases are TGCGCCAGCAGCTTGACGGGACTAGCGGGGGACTTCCAAGAGACCCAGTACTTC. It codes for CASSLTGLAGDFQETQYF.

This chain uses TRBV19 with TRBJ2-3; tentative D call: TRBD1 (6 bases). The CDR3 runs 24 residues. Germline lookup yields CDR1 LNHDA and CDR2 SQIVND (reference sequence). Trimming removed 3 bases at V and 1 base at J, with 38 bases between. The CDR3 reads CASSILAGAPRPRRRKRRTDTQYF. CDR3 coding DNA: TGTGCCAGTAGTATTTTAGCAGGGGCTCCCCGGCCTCGCCGGAGAAAAAGGCGCACAGATACGCAGTATTTT.

CDR3 DNA: TGCAGCGTTGAATCCGGGCAGAACTATGGCTACACCTTC. It specifies CSVESGQNYGYTF. The rearrangement links TRBV29-1 to TRBJ1-2; no definite D call. From germline, CDR1 is SQVTM and CDR2 ANQGSEA. Trimming cost V 2 bases and J 2 bases, with 9 bases left between them. This CDR3 is built from 13 residues. The whole variable domain, remainder taken from reference TRBV29-1 and TRBJ1-2, is SAVISQKPSRDICQRGTSLTIQCQVDSQVTMMFWYRQQPGQSLTLIATANQGSEATYESGFVIDKFPISRPNLTFSTLTVSNMSPEDSSIYLCSVESGQNYGYTFGSGTRLTVV.

This chain joins TRBV19 and TRBJ1-1; 7 bases line up with TRBD1. Germline lookup yields CDR1 LNHDA and CDR2 SQIVND (reference sequence). Germline trimming cut 7 bases from V and 1 base from J; bases unmatched to any gene: 6. CDR3 length equals 14 residues. Written as DNA, the CDR3 is TGTGCCAGTACCTGGGCAGGGGGGAACACTGAAGCTTTCTTT. Protein sequence: CASTWAGGNTEAFF.

The V call is TRBV4-2, the J call TRBJ2-3; D is unclear. CDR3 length equals 14 residues. CDR1 and CDR2 (germline): LGHNA, YNFKEQ. V dropped 1 base and J dropped 5 bases, with 10 bases sitting between them. In nucleotides, the CDR3 is TGTGCCAGCAGCCAAGGGGTGGGCGTAGATACGCAGTATTTT. Translation: CASSQGVGVDTQYF.

The chain recombines TRBV15 with TRBJ1-3; D is ambiguous. Germline CDR1 and CDR2: LNHNV and YYDKDF (reference sequence). Trimming stripped 0 bases from V and 4 bases from J, with 10 bases between. This CDR3 comprises 15 residues. The CDR3, as DNA: TGTGCCACCAGCAGAGATTTAGGCACCGGAAACACCATATATTTT. It codes for CATSRDLGTGNTIYF.